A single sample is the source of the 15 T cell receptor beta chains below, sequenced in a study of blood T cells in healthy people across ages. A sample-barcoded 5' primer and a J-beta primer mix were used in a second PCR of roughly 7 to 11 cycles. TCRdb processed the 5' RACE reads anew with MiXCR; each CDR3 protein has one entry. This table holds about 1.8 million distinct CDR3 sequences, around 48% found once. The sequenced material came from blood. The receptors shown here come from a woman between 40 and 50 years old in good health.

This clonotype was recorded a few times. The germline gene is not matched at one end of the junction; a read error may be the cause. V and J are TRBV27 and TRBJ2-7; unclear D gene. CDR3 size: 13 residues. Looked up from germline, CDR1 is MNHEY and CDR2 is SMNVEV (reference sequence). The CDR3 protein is CASSVSSAYEQYF. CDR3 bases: TGTGCCAGCAGTGTATCGTCCGCCTACGAGCAGTACTTC.

The CDR3 is CASSNQRGADTQYF. Here the CDR3 DNA reads TGTGCCAGCAGCAACCAGAGGGGGGCAGATACGCAGTATTTT. V gene TRBV7-6 combines with J gene TRBJ2-3, with D possibly being TRBD1 or TRBD2 (6 bases each). The length of the CDR3 is 14 residues. The germline V and J ends were trimmed by 5 bases and 4 bases, with 13 bases remaining between them. The germline gives CDR1 SGHVS, CDR2 FNYEAQ.

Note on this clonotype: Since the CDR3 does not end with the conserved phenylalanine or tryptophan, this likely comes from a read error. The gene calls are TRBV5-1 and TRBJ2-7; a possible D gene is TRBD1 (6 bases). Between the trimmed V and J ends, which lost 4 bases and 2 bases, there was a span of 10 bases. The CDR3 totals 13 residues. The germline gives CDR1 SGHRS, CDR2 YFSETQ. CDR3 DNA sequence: TGCGCCAGCAGCCCAGACAGGCCCTACGAGCAGTACATC. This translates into CASSPDRPYEQYI.

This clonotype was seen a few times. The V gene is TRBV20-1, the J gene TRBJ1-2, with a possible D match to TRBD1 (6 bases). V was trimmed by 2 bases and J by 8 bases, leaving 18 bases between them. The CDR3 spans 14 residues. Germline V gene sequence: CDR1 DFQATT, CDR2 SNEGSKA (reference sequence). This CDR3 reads CSARSPTGYEGYTF. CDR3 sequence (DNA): TGCAGTGCTAGAAGCCCGACAGGTTATGAAGGCTACACCTTC.

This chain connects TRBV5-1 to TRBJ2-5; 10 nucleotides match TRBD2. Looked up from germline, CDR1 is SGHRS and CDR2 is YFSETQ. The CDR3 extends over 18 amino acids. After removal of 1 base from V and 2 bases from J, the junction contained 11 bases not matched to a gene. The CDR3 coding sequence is TGCGCCAGCAGCTTGTTGCCTAGCGGGGGAGTGGGGCAAGAGACCCAGTACTTC. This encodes CASSLLPSGGVGQETQYF.

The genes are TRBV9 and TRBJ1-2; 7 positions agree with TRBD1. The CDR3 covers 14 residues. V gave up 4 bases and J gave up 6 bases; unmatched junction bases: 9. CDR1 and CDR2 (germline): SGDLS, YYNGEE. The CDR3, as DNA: TGTGCCAGCAGCCCGTTCGACAGGGTTGATGGCTACACCTTC. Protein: CASSPFDRVDGYTF.

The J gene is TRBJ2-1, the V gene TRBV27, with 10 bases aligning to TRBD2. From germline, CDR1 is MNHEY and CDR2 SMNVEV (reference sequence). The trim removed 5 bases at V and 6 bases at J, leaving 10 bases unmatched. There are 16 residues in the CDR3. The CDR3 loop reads CASSVAGGSVGNEQFF. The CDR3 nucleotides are TGTGCCAGCAGTGTAGCGGGGGGTAGTGTGGGCAATGAGCAGTTCTTC.

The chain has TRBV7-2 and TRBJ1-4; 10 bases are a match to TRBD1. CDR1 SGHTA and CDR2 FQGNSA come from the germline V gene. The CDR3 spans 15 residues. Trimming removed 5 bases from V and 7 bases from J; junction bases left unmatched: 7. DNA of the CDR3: TGTGCCAGCAGCCGGTCGACAGGGGGCGGTGAAAAACTGTTTTTT. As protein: CASSRSTGGGEKLFF.

In DNA, the CDR3 is TGCAGTGAAAGGACAGGGAGAGGCACAGATACGCAGTATTTT. This gives the protein CSERTGRGTDTQYF. The chain employs TRBV20-1 and TRBJ2-3; 8 bases are shared with TRBD1. CDR1 is DFQATT and CDR2 is SNEGSKA in the germline V gene (reference sequence). Trimming at V came to 7 bases and at J to 1 base, leaving 7 bases not matched to a gene. The CDR3 is made up of 14 amino acids.

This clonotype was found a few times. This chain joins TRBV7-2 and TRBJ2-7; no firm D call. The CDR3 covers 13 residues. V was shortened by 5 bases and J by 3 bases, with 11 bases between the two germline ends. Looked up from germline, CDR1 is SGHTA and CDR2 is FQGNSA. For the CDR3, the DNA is TGTGCCAGCAGCGGCTTAGTTTACTACGAGCAGTACTTC. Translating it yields CASSGLVYYEQYF.

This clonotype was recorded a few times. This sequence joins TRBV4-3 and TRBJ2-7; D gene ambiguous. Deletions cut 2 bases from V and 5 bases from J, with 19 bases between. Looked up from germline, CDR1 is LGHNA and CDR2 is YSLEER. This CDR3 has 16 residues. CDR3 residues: CASSQKTAYWQNEQYF. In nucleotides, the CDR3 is TGCGCCAGCAGCCAAAAAACAGCCTATTGGCAGAACGAGCAGTACTTC.

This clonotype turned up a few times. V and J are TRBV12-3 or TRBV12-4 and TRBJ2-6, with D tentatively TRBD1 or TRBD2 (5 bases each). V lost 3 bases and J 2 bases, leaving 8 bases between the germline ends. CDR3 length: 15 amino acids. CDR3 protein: CASSLGDPGANVLTF. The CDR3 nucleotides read TGTGCCAGCAGTTTGGGGGATCCTGGGGCCAACGTCCTGACTTTC.

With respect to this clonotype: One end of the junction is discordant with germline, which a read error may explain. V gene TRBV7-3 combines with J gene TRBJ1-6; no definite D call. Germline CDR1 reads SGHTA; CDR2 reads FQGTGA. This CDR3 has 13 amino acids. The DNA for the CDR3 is TGTGCCAGCAGCGTAACGATTGATTCACCCCTCCACTTT. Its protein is CASSVTIDSPLHF.

In DNA form, the CDR3 reads TGTGCCAGCAGCCAAGGCCGGACAGTGATGAACACTGAAGCTTTCTTT. Protein: CASSQGRTVMNTEAFF. The chain links TRBV3-1 to TRBJ1-1, with D possibly matching TRBD1 (6 bases). The CDR3 is 16 amino acids. Trimming took 1 base from V and 0 from J, leaving 12 bases between them. CDR1 LGHDT and CDR2 YNNKEL come from the germline V gene (reference sequence).

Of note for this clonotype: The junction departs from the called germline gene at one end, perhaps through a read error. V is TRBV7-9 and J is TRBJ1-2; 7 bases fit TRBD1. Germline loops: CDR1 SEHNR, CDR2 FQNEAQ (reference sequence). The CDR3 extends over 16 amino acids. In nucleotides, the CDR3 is TGTGCCAGCTTCGATCGGACAGACAGGGAAAACTATGGTTACACCTTC. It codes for CASFDRTDRENYGYTF.